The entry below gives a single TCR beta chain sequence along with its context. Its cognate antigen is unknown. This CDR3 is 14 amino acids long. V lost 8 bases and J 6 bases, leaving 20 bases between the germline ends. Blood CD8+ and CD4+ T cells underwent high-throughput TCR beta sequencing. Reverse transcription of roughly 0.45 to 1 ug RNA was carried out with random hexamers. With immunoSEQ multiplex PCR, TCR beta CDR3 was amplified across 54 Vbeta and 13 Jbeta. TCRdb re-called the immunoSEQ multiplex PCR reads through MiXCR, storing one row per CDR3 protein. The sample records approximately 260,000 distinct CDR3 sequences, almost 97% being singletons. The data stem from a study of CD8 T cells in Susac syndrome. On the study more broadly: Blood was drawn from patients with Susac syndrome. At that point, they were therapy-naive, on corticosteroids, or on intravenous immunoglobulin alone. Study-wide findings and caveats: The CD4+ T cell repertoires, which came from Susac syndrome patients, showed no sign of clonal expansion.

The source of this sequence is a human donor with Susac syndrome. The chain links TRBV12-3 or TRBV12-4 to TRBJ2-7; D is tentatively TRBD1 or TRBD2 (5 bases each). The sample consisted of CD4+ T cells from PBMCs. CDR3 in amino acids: CASFCLDSGCEQYF. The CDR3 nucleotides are TGTGCCAGCTTTTGTTTGGACTCAGGGTGCGAGCAGTACTTC.